Presented here are 31 T cell receptor beta chains from one specimen sequenced in a study of beta chain features in type 1 diabetes. General observations from the study: In every one of the four CD4+ subsets, TCRB CDR3s were moderately but significantly shorter in Type 1 diabetes patients.

Their antigens are not known. What was sequenced were expressed TCRB transcripts, since all of the isolated RNA had been reverse transcribed. Some clones are missing from TCRdb's copy, which holds only in-frame ones; the method was immunoSEQ multiplex PCR. The sample holds roughly 260,000 clones, roughly 20% seen once. The sample taken for sequencing was naive CD4+ T cells from blood. Receptors originate from a woman aged 35 to 49 with type 1 diabetes.

The rearrangement links TRBV6-5 to TRBJ2-5; D unclear. CDR1 is MNHEY, CDR2 SVGAGI, per germline. This CDR3 region has 14 residues. V lost 2 bases, J lost 5 bases, and 12 bases lay in between. CDR3 loop: CASSYNRVGETQYF. Here the CDR3 DNA reads TGTGCCAGCAGTTACAACCGGGTTGGGGAGACCCAGTACTTC.

The chain has TRBV11-2 and TRBJ1-1; a possible D gene is TRBD1 (5 bases). The V end lost 5 bases, the J end lost 4 bases, and 11 bases lay between the germline ends. The CDR3 totals 13 residues. The germline V gene has CDR1 SGHAT and CDR2 FQNNGV. CDR3 in amino acids: CASSREGVTEAFF. The CDR3 DNA reads as TGTGCCAGCAGCCGTGAAGGGGTCACTGAAGCTTTCTTT.

This clone was detected only a few times. This sequence joins TRBV2 and TRBJ2-1; 14 bases line up with TRBD2. The CDR3 consists of 17 residues. CDR1 is SNHLY and CDR2 is FYNNEI in the germline V gene. V shed 4 bases and J 6 bases; nucleotides not matched to a gene: 8. CDR3 loop: CASSGVGTSGSSNEQFF. DNA for the CDR3: TGTGCCAGCAGTGGTGTCGGGACTAGCGGGAGTAGCAATGAGCAGTTCTTC.

This clone appeared a few times. The rearrangement uses TRBV25-1 and TRBJ2-7, with 7 bases that match TRBD1. The length of the CDR3 is 13 residues. The J segment lost 6 bases and the V segment lost 7 bases, leaving 9 bases of the junction unmatched. CDR1 MGHDK and CDR2 SYGVNS come from the germline V gene. The chain's CDR3 is CASTAQTGVEQYF. The CDR3, as DNA: TGTGCCAGCACAGCCCAAACAGGGGTCGAGCAGTACTTC.

The chain recombines TRBV4-1 with TRBJ2-5; TRBD2 matches at 8 bases. The CDR3 loop spans 15 amino acids. Germline-derived CDR1 and CDR2 are MGHRA and YSYEKL. The J segment lost 7 bases and the V segment lost 1 base, leaving 8 bases of the junction unmatched. The CDR3 loop is CASSQVQRERGTQYF. CDR3 sequence (DNA): TGCGCCAGCAGCCAAGTTCAGCGGGAGAGGGGGACCCAGTACTTC.

This chain uses TRBV5-1 with TRBJ1-5, with D unresolved. The V and J ends lost 0 bases and 5 bases respectively, with 9 bases between them. The germline V gene has CDR1 SGHRS and CDR2 YFSETQ. The CDR3 runs 14 residues. CDR3 amino acids: CASSLEAGDQPQHF. The CDR3 DNA reads as TGCGCCAGCAGCTTGGAGGCAGGCGATCAGCCCCAGCATTTT.

This clone was picked up a small number of times. V usage is TRBV9 and J usage is TRBJ2-5; no definite D call. Germline values: CDR1 SGDLS, CDR2 YYNGEE. CDR3 length: 14 residues. V shed 3 bases and J shed 0 bases, with 9 bases lying between them. CDR3 region: CASSATPYQETQYF. CDR3 bases: TGTGCCAGCAGCGCCACACCGTACCAAGAGACCCAGTACTTC.

The chain employs TRBV28 and TRBJ2-7, with D perhaps matching TRBD2 (5 bases). Looked up from germline, CDR1 is MDHEN and CDR2 is SYDVKM. CDR3 length equals 13 residues. The ends were cut back, 1 base at V and 6 bases at J, with 10 bases in the middle. The CDR3 spells CASSLSGIREQYF. The CDR3 DNA reads as TGTGCCAGCAGTTTATCCGGGATCCGCGAGCAGTACTTC. The whole variable domain, filled in from reference TRBV28 and TRBJ2-7, reads DVKVTQSSRYLVKRTGEKVFLECVQDMDHENMFWYRQDPGLGLRLIYFSYDVKMKEKGDIPEGYSVSREKKERFSLILESASTNQTSMYLCASSLSGIREQYFGPGTRLTVT.

This clone has more than one count but fewer than ten. This chain connects TRBV2 to TRBJ1-5; tentatively, D is TRBD1 (6 bases). Germline CDR1 is SNHLY and CDR2 is FYNNEI. Trimming removed 10 bases at V and 3 bases at J, with 13 bases between. The CDR3 loop spans 13 amino acids. The CDR3, as DNA: TGTGCCACTACAAGGGACACCAATCAGCCCCAGCATTTT. Protein sequence: CATTRDTNQPQHF.

V and J are TRBV4-1 and TRBJ1-6; TRBD1 matches at 8 bases. J gave up 0 bases and V 3 bases, and 10 bases lay outside the gene matches. The germline V gene encodes CDR1 MGHRA and CDR2 YSYEKL. The CDR3 spans 19 residues. CDR3 sequence (DNA): TGCGCCAGCAGCCACGATGGACAGGGAAGAAGCTCCTATAATTCACCCCTCCACTTT. This encodes CASSHDGQGRSSYNSPLHF.

This chain connects TRBV7-9 to TRBJ1-1; D is ambiguous. CDR3 length equals 15 residues. Trimming left V 2 bases short and J 1 base short, with 11 bases between. Germline-derived CDR1 and CDR2 are SEHNR and FQNEAQ (reference sequence). CDR3 bases: TGTGCCAGCAGCTTATGGGAGACCCCGAACACTGAAGCTTTCTTT. It specifies CASSLWETPNTEAFF.

The chain couples TRBV18 to TRBJ2-7; a possible D gene is TRBD1 (5 bases). Trimming took 4 bases from V and 1 from J, leaving 11 bases between them. The CDR3 runs 14 residues. Per germline, CDR1 KGHSH and CDR2 LQKENI. The CDR3 spells CASSLGRTSYEQYF. Here the CDR3 DNA reads TGTGCCAGCTCACTCGGACGGACATCCTACGAGCAGTACTTC. The whole variable domain, filled in from reference TRBV18 and TRBJ2-7, reads NAGVMQNPRHLVRRRGQEARLRCSPMKGHSHVYWYRQLPEEGLKFMVYLQKENIIDESGMPKERFSAEFPKEGPSILRIQQVVRGDSAAYFCASSLGRTSYEQYFGPGTRLTVT.

The V call is TRBV18, the J call TRBJ1-1; 9 bases align to TRBD1. Germline CDR1 reads KGHSH; CDR2 reads LQKENI. Losses at the gene ends were 4 bases for V and 5 bases for J; bases not matched to a gene: 11. The CDR3 has 16 amino acids. The CDR3 loop reads CASSLGQGGTGTEAFF. CDR3 DNA sequence: TGTGCCAGCTCACTGGGACAGGGCGGTACGGGTACTGAAGCTTTCTTT.

The chain recombines TRBV27 with TRBJ1-1, with D perhaps matching TRBD1 (6 bases). Trimming shortened V by 2 bases and J by 3 bases, and 10 bases separated the two germline ends. The CDR3 covers 14 residues. Germline values: CDR1 MNHEY, CDR2 SMNVEV (reference sequence). This chain's CDR3 is CASSLQGLYTEAFF. CDR3 DNA: TGTGCCAGCAGTTTACAGGGGCTGTACACTGAAGCTTTCTTT.

This clone was observed a few times. This chain links TRBV9 with TRBJ2-5; 8 nucleotides align to TRBD1. Germline V CDR1 and CDR2: SGDLS, YYNGEE. The CDR3 extends over 17 amino acids. Trimming at V came to 1 base and at J to 4 bases, leaving 12 bases not matched to a gene. CDR3 sequence: CASSVKGAAGGPETQYF. The CDR3 DNA follows: TGTGCCAGCAGCGTAAAGGGCGCGGCAGGGGGCCCAGAGACCCAGTACTTC.

This clone was counted a few times. The chain is built from TRBV18 and TRBJ1-3, with D unresolved. V was cut by 6 bases and J by 0 bases, with 12 bases left in between. The V gene's germline CDR1 is KGHSH and CDR2 LQKENI. CDR3 length equals 15 residues. CDR3 amino acids: CASSPPTYSGNTIYF. CDR3 DNA: TGTGCCAGCTCTCCGCCGACATACTCTGGAAACACCATATATTTT.

V usage is TRBV5-1 and J usage is TRBJ2-1; unclear D gene. The CDR3 runs 12 residues. Germline CDR1 is SGHRS and CDR2 is YFSETQ. The ends were cut back, 0 bases at V and 7 bases at J, with 5 bases in the middle. The CDR3 sequence: CASSLERNEQFF. In DNA form, the CDR3 reads TGCGCCAGCAGCTTGGAGAGGAATGAGCAGTTCTTC. Drawing the rest from reference TRBV5-1 and TRBJ2-1, the complete variable domain is KAGVTQTPRYLIKTRGQQVTLSCSPISGHRSVSWYQQTPGQGLQFLFEYFSETQRNKGNFPGRFSGRQFSNSRSEMNVSTLELGDSALYLCASSLERNEQFFGPGTRLTVL.

This clone was picked up a small number of times. The V call is TRBV7-2, the J call TRBJ2-5, with D perhaps matching TRBD2 (5 bases). The germline CDR1 and CDR2 sequences are SGHTA and FQGNSA. Trimming removed 6 bases from V and 5 bases from J, with 16 bases in between. CDR3 length: 14 amino acids. The CDR3, as DNA: TGTGCCAGCAGGCTGCGTGGAGGCGGGGAGACCCAGTACTTC. Encoded protein: CASRLRGGGETQYF. The full variable domain, its missing parts supplied by reference TRBV7-2 and TRBJ2-5, is GAGVSQSPSNKVTEKGKDVELRCDPISGHTALYWYRQSLGQGLEFLIYFQGNSAPDKSGLPSDRFSAERTGGSVSTLTIQRTQQEDSAVYLCASRLRGGGETQYFGPGTRLLVL.

The table lists this clone with a few counts. The chain employs TRBV11-2 and TRBJ2-7, with D maybe TRBD1 (6 bases). V gave up 3 bases and J gave up 7 bases, with 22 bases separating them. The CDR3 runs to 16 residues. Germline assignment: CDR1 SGHAT and CDR2 FQNNGV. The CDR3 nucleotides read TGTGCCAGCAGCTTTGGCGAACAGGGAGCCTACGGGGAGCAGTACTTC. Amino acids: CASSFGEQGAYGEQYF.

This clone was observed a few times. CDR3: CASSLNTNYGYTF. The CDR3 DNA follows: TGTGCCAGCAGTTTAAACACGAACTATGGCTACACCTTC. J is TRBJ1-2 and V is TRBV28; D unresolved. The germline V gene encodes CDR1 MDHEN and CDR2 SYDVKM. Between the trimmed V and J ends, which lost 2 bases and 2 bases, there was a span of 6 bases. This CDR3 has 13 residues.

The table lists this clone with a few counts. The junction shows a germline mismatch at one end, possibly a read error. The chain has TRBV20-1 and TRBJ2-1, with 12 bases identical to TRBD2. This CDR3 has 10 amino acids. The germline CDR1 and CDR2 sequences are DFQATT and SNEGSKA (reference sequence). The CDR3 protein is CSAVGTSGLF. The CDR3 nucleotides are TGCAGTGCCGTCGGGACTAGCGGGCTCTTC.

The genes are TRBV7-2 and TRBJ2-7, with 7 bases fitting TRBD2. The junction had 7 bases not matched to a gene; V was cut back by 1 base and J by 4 bases. Germline V gene lookup returns CDR1 SGHTA and CDR2 FQGNSA. The CDR3 is 15 amino acids. As DNA, the CDR3 is TGTGCCAGCAGCTTAGAGTCTAGCGGAGTGTACGAGCAGTACTTC. This encodes CASSLESSGVYEQYF.

This clone came up a few times. This sequence joins TRBV18 and TRBJ2-1; D is perhaps TRBD2 (6 bases). Trimming took 2 bases from V and 6 from J, leaving 17 bases between them. The CDR3 extends over 16 amino acids. The V gene's germline CDR1 is KGHSH and CDR2 LQKENI. This chain's CDR3 is CASSPMAGSGSNEQFF. DNA of the CDR3: TGTGCCAGCTCACCAATGGCGGGGTCAGGTAGCAATGAGCAGTTCTTC.

The chain joins TRBV9 to TRBJ2-5, with 8 bases that match TRBD2. The germline V gene has CDR1 SGDLS and CDR2 YYNGEE. There are 16 residues in the CDR3. V shed 0 bases and J 2 bases; nucleotides not matched to a gene: 6. The CDR3 bases are TGTGCCAGCAGCGTAGGAGCGGGGGATCTACAAGAGACCCAGTACTTC. Its translation: CASSVGAGDLQETQYF.

This clone was counted only a few times. The chain combines TRBV25-1 with TRBJ2-7; 13 bases line up with TRBD2. Germline CDR1 MGHDK, CDR2 SYGVNS. The CDR3 extends over 15 amino acids. With 5 bases clipped from V and 5 bases from J, the junction kept 6 bases outside the gene matches. The CDR3: CASSPRLAGGNEQYF. CDR3 DNA: TGTGCCAGCAGTCCAAGACTAGCGGGAGGCAACGAGCAGTACTTC.

The DNA of the CDR3 is TGTGCCAGTAGTATCCGCACTAGCGGGAGTCAAGGCGCTACGCAGTATTTT. Amino acid sequence: CASSIRTSGSQGATQYF. V and J are TRBV19 and TRBJ2-3; 11 positions match TRBD2. Germline lookup yields CDR1 LNHDA and CDR2 SQIVND (reference sequence). Trimming took 3 bases from V and 8 from J; bases not matched to a gene: 13. The CDR3 is made up of 17 amino acids.

This sequence joins TRBV6-6 and TRBJ1-4, with TRBD1 matching 8 bases. The CDR3 is made up of 13 amino acids. Germline V lookup: CDR1 MNHNY, CDR2 SVGAGI (reference sequence). The ends lost 6 bases at V and 7 bases at J; junction bases unmatched: 4. This CDR3 reads CASSFGQGEKLFF. CDR3 bases: TGTGCCAGCAGCTTCGGACAGGGTGAAAAACTGTTTTTT.

The chain is built from TRBV10-3 and TRBJ2-7, with D possibly matching TRBD2 (5 bases). This CDR3 has 15 amino acids. V gave up 6 bases and J gave up 7 bases, with 22 bases separating them. The germline V gene encodes CDR1 ENHRY and CDR2 SYGVKD. The CDR3 is CAIRPTARVSGEQYF. In nucleotides, the CDR3 is TGTGCCATCAGACCCACCGCGCGGGTATCGGGGGAGCAGTACTTC.

This clone was counted a few times. The chain is built from TRBV5-1 and TRBJ1-1, with D tentatively TRBD1 (5 bases). Trimming shortened V by 5 bases and J by 6 bases, and 8 bases separated the two germline ends. The length of the CDR3 is 11 residues. Germline V gene sequence: CDR1 SGHRS, CDR2 YFSETQ. The CDR3 nucleotides read TGCGCCAGCAGATGGGGGGCTGAAGCTTTCTTT. As protein: CASRWGAEAFF. Supplemented by reference TRBV5-1 and TRBJ1-1, the full variable domain reads KAGVTQTPRYLIKTRGQQVTLSCSPISGHRSVSWYQQTPGQGLQFLFEYFSETQRNKGNFPGRFSGRQFSNSRSEMNVSTLELGDSALYLCASRWGAEAFFGQGTRLTVV.

This clone was recorded a few times. The chain uses TRBV5-1 and TRBJ2-5; 8 bases align to TRBD2. This CDR3 has 15 residues. CDR1 and CDR2 from the germline V gene are SGHRS and YFSETQ. After removal of 0 bases from V and 2 bases from J, the junction contained 3 bases not matched to a gene. The DNA of the CDR3 is TGCGCCAGCAGCTTGGCCCCTAGCGGGCAAGAGACCCAGTACTTC. This codes for CASSLAPSGQETQYF.

Only a few counts were recorded for this clone. At one end the junction does not follow the germline gene, possibly because of a read error. V usage is TRBV7-3 and J usage is TRBJ2-3; weak D call: TRBD2 (6 bases). The CDR3 runs 16 residues. From germline, CDR1 is SGHTA and CDR2 FQGTGA. CDR3 nucleotides: TGTGCCAGCAGCCTAACCGGGACTCCAAGAGGGGATACGCAGTATTTT. This encodes CASSLTGTPRGDTQYF.